The text below deals with one T cell receptor (beta chain). It was with a sample-barcoded 5' primer and a J-beta primer mix that a second PCR of roughly 7 to 12 cycles was run. TCRdb used MiXCR to reprocess the 5' RACE reads, holding one entry per CDR3 protein. The data show some 1,800,000 distinct CDR3 sequences, roughly two fifths seen once. These data belong to a study of blood T cells in healthy people across ages. The ends lost 3 bases at V and 11 bases at J; junction bases unmatched: 16. The CDR3 is 17 amino acids. Germline CDR1 MNHNS, CDR2 SASEGT. This chain connects TRBV6-1 to TRBJ1-4; 9 bases are a match to TRBD1. Sequencing was performed on blood. The receptor's source is a human donor in good health. The CDR3 region has the DNA TGTGCCAGCAGTGAGCTCCAGAAGGGACAGGGTTTATGGAAACTGTTTTTT. It translates to CASSELQKGQGLWKLFF.